These 10 T cell receptor beta chains came from one sample sequenced in a study of blood T cell repertoires in COVID-19. Assay: immunoSEQ multiplex PCR; the TCRdb copy retains only in-frame clones and omits some. The sample lists roughly 58,000 clones, about three quarters seen once, with 22% in the top ten. Sequencing was carried out using peripheral blood. These TCRs come from a man between 45 and 60 years old with active or convalescent COVID-19.

The chain employs TRBV29-1 and TRBJ1-2; D remains ambiguous. The CDR3 is made up of 11 amino acids. Germline V gives CDR1 SQVTM, CDR2 ANQGSEA. V lost 6 bases, J lost 8 bases, and 13 bases lay in between. This CDR3 is CSVGGSEGYTF. The DNA of the CDR3 is TGCAGCGTCGGAGGGTCGGAAGGCTACACCTTC.

About this clone itself: The final CDR3 position lacks the conserved phenylalanine or tryptophan, pointing to a likely read error. The limits of the CDR3 on the DNA are not certain, so only TCRdb's listed CDR3 is given. The V call is TRBV19, the J call TRBJ1-3. The CDR3 is 10 amino acids long, termini counted. CDR1 and CDR2 from the germline V gene are LNHDA and SQIVND (reference sequence). The CDR3 loop reads CASNAAGLSP.

The gene calls are TRBV6-5 and TRBJ2-1; 10 positions agree with TRBD2. Per the germline V gene, CDR1 is MNHEY and CDR2 is SVGAGI. The CDR3 has 15 residues. Losses at the gene ends were 6 bases for V and 4 bases for J; bases not matched to a gene: 6. This chain's CDR3 is CASSQGSGGYNEQFF. Here the CDR3 DNA reads TGTGCCAGCAGCCAAGGTAGCGGGGGGTACAATGAGCAGTTCTTC.

The chain couples TRBV2 to TRBJ2-3, with TRBD2 as a possible D gene (7 bases). Trimming left V 6 bases short and J 3 bases short, with 16 bases between. The CDR3 covers 15 residues. The germline V gene encodes CDR1 SNHLY and CDR2 FYNNEI. The CDR3 region has the DNA TGTGCCAGCAGGGCTTTCCGGGGGGCAACAGATACGCAGTATTTT. Protein: CASRAFRGATDTQYF.

V and J are TRBV19 and TRBJ1-6; D possibly corresponds to TRBD1 (5 bases). Germline CDR1 reads LNHDA; CDR2 reads SQIVND (reference sequence). The germline V and J ends were trimmed by 6 bases and 7 bases, with 13 bases remaining between them. This CDR3 is 14 amino acids long. The CDR3 bases are TGTGCCAGTAGCCCTGGGGGGGGGAATTCACCCCTCCACTTT. Encoded protein: CASSPGGGNSPLHF.

The chain employs TRBV4-1 and TRBJ1-2, with D possibly matching TRBD1 (6 bases). This CDR3 is built from 15 residues. Looked up from germline, CDR1 is MGHRA and CDR2 is YSYEKL. The V end lost 1 base, the J end lost 10 bases, and 19 bases lay between the germline ends. As DNA, the CDR3 is TGCGCCAGCAGCCAAGGACCAGGGGATTCTAGTGTCTACACCTTC. Its protein is CASSQGPGDSSVYTF.

About this clone: Possible read error: a much larger clone is one base away. This chain joins TRBV19 and TRBJ1-1, with D tentatively TRBD1 (5 bases). Germline assignment: CDR1 LNHDA and CDR2 SQIVND (reference sequence). With 10 bases removed from V and 10 bases from J, the gap between germline ends came to 22 bases. The CDR3 has 13 amino acids. The CDR3: CATNGGVGGGAFF. The CDR3 nucleotides are TGTGCCACCAATGGGGGGGTGGGGGGGGGAGCTTTCTTT.

There are a few counts of this clone. This chain links TRBV12-3 or TRBV12-4 with TRBJ1-2; D remains ambiguous. The V and J ends lost 5 bases and 7 bases respectively, with 14 bases between them. CDR3 length equals 13 residues. The CDR3: CASSTGASGGYTF. CDR3 bases: TGTGCCAGCAGTACCGGTGCATCGGGTGGCTACACCTTC.

This clone showed up just a few times. J is TRBJ2-2 and V is TRBV29-1; 8 bases align to TRBD1. The V gene's germline CDR1 is SQVTM and CDR2 ANQGSEA. The CDR3 spans 14 residues. V lost 6 bases and J lost 8; bases outside the gene matches: 11. The CDR3 region is CSVEGDRMKGELFF. CDR3 sequence (DNA): TGCAGCGTCGAGGGGGACAGGATGAAGGGGGAGCTGTTTTTT.

The chain joins TRBV5-5 to TRBJ2-3; no clear D. The V gene lost 0 bases and the J gene lost 0 bases, with 8 bases spanning the gap. This CDR3 region has 15 residues. Germline CDR1 reads SGHKS; CDR2 reads YYEKEE (reference sequence). The chain's CDR3 is CASSLDQTSTDTQYF. DNA for the CDR3: TGTGCCAGCAGCTTGGACCAGACTAGCACAGATACGCAGTATTTT.